This passage covers 16 T cell receptor beta chains from one sample sequenced in a study of blood T cell repertoires in COVID-19. Assay used: immunoSEQ multiplex PCR; TCRdb lists only in-frame clones, some missing. The repertoire consists of 35,000 to 55,000 clones, with about 87% occurring once and the leading ten covering approximately 4.3%. Sequenced input: peripheral blood. These TCRs come from a human donor in a cohort sampled during active COVID-19.

The rearrangement links TRBV18 to TRBJ2-7, with TRBD1 matching 9 bases. Germline V lookup: CDR1 KGHSH, CDR2 LQKENI. The CDR3 contains 15 residues. Trimming at V came to 3 bases and at J to 5 bases, leaving 8 bases not matched to a gene. CDR3 sequence (DNA): TGTGCCAGCTCACCTTACCTACAGGGGGCCAACGAGCAGTACTTC. Protein sequence: CASSPYLQGANEQYF.

The chain uses TRBV29-1 and TRBJ1-2; TRBD1 matches 7 bases. Germline V CDR1 and CDR2: SQVTM, ANQGSEA. With V trimmed by 6 bases and J by 5 bases, 12 bases remained unmatched. This CDR3 contains 14 residues. CDR3 nucleotides: TGCAGCGTCGCTACCCGACAGGGTTCATATGGCTACACCTTC. Protein sequence: CSVATRQGSYGYTF.

The chain recombines TRBV6-2 or TRBV6-3 with TRBJ2-7; 8 bases align to TRBD1. The CDR3 covers 14 residues. Germline loops: CDR1 MNHEY, CDR2 SVGEGT. V shed 6 bases and J 6 bases; nucleotides not matched to a gene: 10. CDR3 sequence (DNA): TGTGCCAGCAGCCCTCAGGGGGCTCCTGGCGAGCAGTACTTC. Its translation is CASSPQGAPGEQYF.

The chain couples TRBV7-9 to TRBJ2-7, with 8 bases lining up with TRBD2. V dropped 7 bases and J dropped 5; count of bases not matched to a gene: 7. Germline V gene sequence: CDR1 SEHNR, CDR2 FQNEAQ (reference sequence). The CDR3 has 13 amino acids. The CDR3 nucleotides read TGTGCCAGCAACCTCGGACTAGCCCACGAGCAGTACTTC. Protein product: CASNLGLAHEQYF.

The V and J genes are TRBV2 and TRBJ2-1; 8 bases fit TRBD2. Germline V gives CDR1 SNHLY, CDR2 FYNNEI. After removal of 2 bases from V and 9 bases from J, the junction contained 6 bases not matched to a gene. The CDR3 is made up of 14 amino acids. CDR3: CASSEWTSLSEQFF. The CDR3 DNA reads TGTGCCAGCAGTGAATGGACTAGCTTGAGTGAGCAGTTCTTC.

The chain couples TRBV2 to TRBJ2-2; the D gene is possibly TRBD2 (5 bases). The V gene lost 2 bases and the J gene lost 1 base, with 11 bases spanning the gap. The germline gives CDR1 SNHLY, CDR2 FYNNEI. CDR3 length: 16 residues. The CDR3 is CASSESGRGNTGELFF. The CDR3 nucleotides are TGTGCCAGCAGTGAATCTGGTCGGGGGAACACCGGGGAGCTGTTTTTT.

The chain's CDR3 is CAISGTWGRQPQHF. CDR3 sequence (DNA): TGTGCCATCAGTGGGACATGGGGCCGCCAGCCCCAGCATTTT. This chain joins TRBV10-3 and TRBJ1-5, with a possible D match to TRBD1 (5 bases). V lost 4 bases, J lost 7 bases, and 14 bases lay in between. The CDR3 runs to 14 residues. Germline V gene sequence: CDR1 ENHRY, CDR2 SYGVKD.

This clone was counted once. The CDR3 protein is CASSRRQGKNEKLFF. CDR3 DNA sequence: TGTGCCAGCTCACGGCGACAGGGGAAAAATGAAAAACTGTTTTTT. The chain combines TRBV18 with TRBJ1-4; TRBD1 agrees at 8 bases. This CDR3 has 15 amino acids. With V trimmed by 4 bases and J by 5 bases, 6 bases remained unmatched. In germline, CDR1 is KGHSH, CDR2 LQKENI.

The chain combines TRBV12-3 or TRBV12-4 with TRBJ2-7; 9 bases match TRBD2. This CDR3 contains 13 residues. With V trimmed by 5 bases and J by 4 bases, 3 bases remained unmatched. CDR3 DNA: TGTGCCAGCAGTAAGCGGGGGGCTTACGAGCAGTACTTC. It is translated as CASSKRGAYEQYF.

CDR3 coding DNA: TGTGCCAGCAGCTTACAGGGGGCGACTATTGCTTTCTTT. Translation gives CASSLQGATIAFF. V usage is TRBV5-8 and J usage is TRBJ1-1, with 9 bases aligning to TRBD1. The junction had 7 bases not matched to a gene; V was cut back by 2 bases and J by 11 bases. The CDR3 has 13 residues. CDR1 SGHTS and CDR2 YDEGEE come from the germline V gene.

The chain is built from TRBV29-1 and TRBJ2-2; possibly TRBD2 for D (6 bases). The length of the CDR3 is 13 residues. Deletions cut 7 bases from V and 6 bases from J, with 15 bases between. Germline V gene lookup returns CDR1 SQVTM and CDR2 ANQGSEA. The CDR3 DNA follows: TGCAGCGCGAAGGCGGGAATCGCCGGGGAGCTGTTTTTT. It is translated as CSAKAGIAGELFF.

The rearrangement joins TRBV7-2 to TRBJ2-1; D uncertain. The V end lost 6 bases, the J end lost 6 bases, and 9 bases lay between the germline ends. This CDR3 is 12 amino acids long. CDR1 SGHTA and CDR2 FQGNSA come from the germline V gene. This CDR3 reads CASRTVGNEQFF. The CDR3 DNA is TGTGCCAGCAGAACCGTCGGCAATGAGCAGTTCTTC.

The chain has TRBV3-1 (or the pseudogene TRBV3-2) and TRBJ1-1; no clear D. This CDR3 region has 16 residues. Germline-derived CDR1 and CDR2 are LGHDT and YNNKEL (reference sequence). Trimming stripped 1 base from V and 1 base from J, with 13 bases between. The CDR3 protein is CASSQGVVGRNTEAFF. For the CDR3, the DNA is TGTGCCAGCAGCCAAGGGGTGGTGGGCCGGAACACTGAAGCTTTCTTT.

This sequence joins TRBV29-1 and TRBJ2-1; 8 positions agree with TRBD2. V was pared by 4 bases and J by 10 bases, with 9 bases of the junction left unmatched. This CDR3 is built from 13 residues. Per the germline V gene, CDR1 is SQVTM and CDR2 is ANQGSEA. CDR3 nucleotides: TGCAGCGTTGCTCCAGCGGGAGATTTGGAGCAGTTCTTC. Translating it yields CSVAPAGDLEQFF.

This clone was observed a few times. This chain joins TRBV11-3 and TRBJ1-3, with no clear D. Deletions cut 2 bases from V and 1 base from J, with 9 bases between. The CDR3 is made up of 15 amino acids. Germline values: CDR1 SGHNT, CDR2 YENEEA. The CDR3 nucleotides are TGTGCCAGCAGCTTAAATAGTCGTTCTGGAAACACCATATATTTT. Protein: CASSLNSRSGNTIYF.

The chain recombines TRBV4-2 with TRBJ2-7; D unclear. Per germline, CDR1 LGHNA and CDR2 YNFKEQ. V was cut by 0 bases and J by 3 bases, with 9 bases left in between. This CDR3 has 14 amino acids. In DNA form, the CDR3 reads TGTGCCAGCAGCCAAGACCCTAGGAGCTACGAGCAGTACTTC. It yields the protein CASSQDPRSYEQYF.